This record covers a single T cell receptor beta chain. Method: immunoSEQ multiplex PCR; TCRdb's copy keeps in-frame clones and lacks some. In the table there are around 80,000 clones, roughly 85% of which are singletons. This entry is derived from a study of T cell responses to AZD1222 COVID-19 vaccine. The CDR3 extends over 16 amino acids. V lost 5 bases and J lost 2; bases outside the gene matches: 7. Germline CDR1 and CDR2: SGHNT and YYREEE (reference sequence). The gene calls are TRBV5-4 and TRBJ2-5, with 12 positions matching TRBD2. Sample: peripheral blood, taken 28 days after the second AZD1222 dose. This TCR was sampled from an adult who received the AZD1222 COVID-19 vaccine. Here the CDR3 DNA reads TGTGCCAGCAGTCGCGGACTAGCGGGAAGGCAAGAGACCCAGTACTTC. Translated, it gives CASSRGLAGRQETQYF.